The TCR beta chain described here comes from a study of CD4 T cells in relation to SARS-CoV-2 and coronaviruses. As concerns this clone: Its antigen is currently unknown.

CDR1 and CDR2 (germline): MNHEY, SMNVEV (reference sequence). The germline V and J ends were trimmed by 5 bases and 0 bases, with 11 bases remaining between them. CDR3 size: 15 residues. The data were produced by immunoSEQ multiplex PCR, yet TCRdb's version contains in-frame clones alone and is incomplete. The table lists about 26,000 clones, just under 75% of them singletons. Before the COVID-19 pandemic, during about 2011-2019, CD4+ T cells were taken from unexposed donors. Isolation of CD4+ T cells took place after less than 13 days in culture. The rearrangement joins TRBV27 to TRBJ1-5; D call uncertain. The receptor's source is a human donor in good health. The sample comprised CD4+ T cells from PBMCs, cultured in vitro. CDR3 nucleotide sequence: TGTGCCAGCAGTAGCCCAGGCTATAGCAATCAGCCCCAGCATTTT. It is translated as CASSSPGYSNQPQHF.